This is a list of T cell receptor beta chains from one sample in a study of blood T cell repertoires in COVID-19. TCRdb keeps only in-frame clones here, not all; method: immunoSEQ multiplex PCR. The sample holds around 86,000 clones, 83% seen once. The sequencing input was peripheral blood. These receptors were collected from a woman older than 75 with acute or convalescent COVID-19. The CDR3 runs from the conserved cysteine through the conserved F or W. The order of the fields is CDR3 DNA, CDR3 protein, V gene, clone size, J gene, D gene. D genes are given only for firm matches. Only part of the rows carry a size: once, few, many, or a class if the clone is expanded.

TGTGCCAGTCATCCACGGGGGGGGAGTGATGGCATTCAGTACTTC,CASHPRGGSDGIQYF,TRBV19,NA,TRBJ2-4,TRBD2
TGTGCCAGCAGAGGACAGGGAAGTGAAAAACTGTTTTTT,CASRGQGSEKLFF,TRBV3-1/TRBV3-2,NA,TRBJ1-4,TRBD1
TGTGCCAGCAGTTACCGGGGACAGCCCCTATACGAGCAGTACTTC,CASSYRGQPLYEQYF,TRBV6-5,NA,TRBJ2-7,TRBD1
TGTGCCAGCAGTTTACAGGGAGGGTCTCTACGCGAGCAGTACTTC,CASSLQGGSLREQYF,TRBV28,few,TRBJ2-7,TRBD2
TGTGCCAGCTCACCGGTCGTGGGGGGCCAAGAGACCCAGTACTTC,CASSPVVGGQETQYF,TRBV18,NA,TRBJ2-5,NA
TGTGCCAGCAGTCTAGGGACAGCCGAAGCTTTCTTT,CASSLGTAEAFF,TRBV28,NA,TRBJ1-1,TRBD1
TGTGCCAGCAGGCATACAGGGGGGGGTAATGAAAAACTGTTTTTT,CASRHTGGGNEKLFF,TRBV28,NA,TRBJ1-4,TRBD1
TGCAGTGCTAGTGTTGCAGGGAGGGCTCAGCCCCAGCATTTT,CSASVAGRAQPQHF,TRBV20-1,NA,TRBJ1-5,NA
TGTGCCACCAGTGATTTAGCGGGAGATGAATATGAGCAGTTCTTC,CATSDLAGDEYEQFF,TRBV24-1,NA,TRBJ2-1,TRBD2
TGTGCCAGTAGTAGTCCTGGCAGAAGGAGCTCCTATAATTCACCCCTCCACTTT,CASSSPGRRSSYNSPLHF,TRBV19,NA,TRBJ1-6,NA
TGTGCCAGCAGTTTGGCGGACAGAGACTATGGCTACACCTTC,CASSLADRDYGYTF,TRBV28,NA,TRBJ1-2,NA
TGTGCCAGCAGCTCCACTAGCGGGTCATACTTC,CASSSTSGSYF,TRBV7-3,NA,TRBJ2-4,TRBD2
TGCGCCAGCAGCCTACGGGACTCTAGGTACAATGAGCAGTTCTTC,CASSLRDSRYNEQFF,TRBV5-1,NA,TRBJ2-1,NA
TGTGCCAGTCTGACAGGCCAGGGGCCCCAGCATTTT,CASLTGQGPQHF,TRBV19,once,TRBJ1-5,NA
TGTGCCAGCACAGACAGGGGATACGGCTACACCTTC,CASTDRGYGYTF,TRBV6-6,NA,TRBJ1-2,TRBD1
TGTGCCAGCAGTGCCGAGGGACAGATTAATTCACCCCTCCACTTT,CASSAEGQINSPLHF,TRBV6-4,NA,TRBJ1-6,TRBD1
TGCGCCAGCAGCCCCCAACAGGGTCGGTCCTACAATGAGCAGTTCTTC,CASSPQQGRSYNEQFF,TRBV4-1,NA,TRBJ2-1,NA
TGTGCCAGCAGCTTAGATCGGGCGGGAGCGGGCGGGGAGCTGTTTTTT,CASSLDRAGAGGELFF,TRBV11-2,NA,TRBJ2-2,TRBD2
TGTGCCAGCAGCCAAAGTGACGGAGGGGCGGAGACCCAGTACTTC,CASSQSDGGAETQYF,TRBV3-1/TRBV3-2,NA,TRBJ2-5,NA
TGCGCCAGCAGCTTGGTACAGGGGAACACTGAAGCTTTCTTT,CASSLVQGNTEAFF,TRBV5-1,NA,TRBJ1-1,NA
TGTGCCACCAGTGGAGGGGGAGGGCCTCGAGGGAATACGCAGTATTTT,CATSGGGGPRGNTQYF,TRBV24-1,NA,TRBJ2-3,NA
TGCGCCAGCAGGACTAGTATCCATGAGCAGTTCTTC,CASRTSIHEQFF,TRBV5-1,NA,TRBJ2-1,NA
TGTGCCAGCAGAGAAGCGGGAGGGTCCGGGGAGCTGTTTTTT,CASREAGGSGELFF,TRBV28,NA,TRBJ2-2,TRBD2
TGTGCCAGTAGTACTGGGACTTTCTACGGGAATGAGCAGTTCTTC,CASSTGTFYGNEQFF,TRBV19,NA,TRBJ2-1,NA
TGCACCAGCAGCACCGGACCGGGGTACGAGCAGTACTTC,CTSSTGPGYEQYF,TRBV1,NA,TRBJ2-7,NA
TGTGCCAGCAGCCCCCAACAGGGACAGCCCCAGCATTTT,CASSPQQGQPQHF,TRBV11-2,NA,TRBJ1-5,NA
TGTGCCAGTAGCCCGACAGGACCGGGACTAGCAGCATTATCTGCGAACACCGGGGAGCTGTTTTTT,CASSPTGPGLAALSANTGELFF,TRBV19,NA,TRBJ2-2,TRBD2
TGCGCCAGCAGCCAGAGCGGGAGCCGTGGAGATACGCAGTATTTT,CASSQSGSRGDTQYF,TRBV4-3,NA,TRBJ2-3,TRBD2
TGTGCCATCAGTGAGGGCGAGGCTAGCGGGAAAAGAAACATTCAGTACTTC,CAISEGEASGKRNIQYF,TRBV10-3,NA,TRBJ2-4,TRBD2
TGTGCCAGCAGCTTGAGGGGGGACAGAACTGAAGCTTTCTTT,CASSLRGDRTEAFF,TRBV5-4,NA,TRBJ1-1,TRBD1
TGTGCCAGCAGCATCCCCGGGGGGGGGACCGGGGAGCTGTTTTTT,CASSIPGGGTGELFF,TRBV11-2,NA,TRBJ2-2,TRBD2
TGTGCCAGCAGTTACGCAAGCGGGAGTTTTCCTATTTGGCAGTACTTC,CASSYASGSFPIWQYF,TRBV6-5,NA,TRBJ2-7,TRBD2
TGTGCCAGCAGCTTAGGGCATTTTCAGCCCCAGCATTTT,CASSLGHFQPQHF,TRBV7-2,NA,TRBJ1-5,NA
TGTGCCAGCAGCCCGGGAGACTATGGCTACACCTTC,CASSPGDYGYTF,TRBV5-6,NA,TRBJ1-2,NA
TGTGCCAGCAGCTGGCGGAGGGAGGCCGATACGCAGTATTTT,CASSWRREADTQYF,TRBV14,NA,TRBJ2-3,NA
TGTGCCAGCAGCTCCTACGCCGCCAGGAAGGAAGATACGCAGTATTTT,CASSSYAARKEDTQYF,TRBV5-5,NA,TRBJ2-3,NA
TGTGCCAGTAGCGAGACAGGGGAAGGGTACTATGGCTACACCTTC,CASSETGEGYYGYTF,TRBV19,NA,TRBJ1-2,TRBD1
TGCGCCACGCATTCTGTCGGAGAAGGGGACTACGAGCAGTACTTC,CATHSVGEGDYEQYF,TRBV10-1,once,TRBJ2-7,NA
TGCGCCAGCAGCTTACTCGCGGGACTGAACACCGGGGAGCTGTTTTTT,CASSLLAGLNTGELFF,TRBV5-1,NA,TRBJ2-2,NA
TGTGCCAGCAGTAGTCGACAGGGGACGGGCGGGGAGCTGTTTTTT,CASSSRQGTGGELFF,TRBV6-6,NA,TRBJ2-2,TRBD1
TGTGCCAGCAGCTTACGATTGGCGGGGATTGAAGCTTTCTTT,CASSLRLAGIEAFF,TRBV7-2,once,TRBJ1-1,NA
TGCGCCAGCAGTGGATTTGGGGGGACGGATACGCAGTATTTT,CASSGFGGTDTQYF,TRBV10-1,NA,TRBJ2-3,NA
TGTGCCAGTAAAGACAGGGGTGGCAATCAGCCCCAGCATTTT,CASKDRGGNQPQHF,TRBV19,once,TRBJ1-5,TRBD1
TGTGCCAGCAGCGCCGGGACTCCGGGCACCGGGGAGCTGTTTTTT,CASSAGTPGTGELFF,TRBV7-2,NA,TRBJ2-2,NA
TGCGCCAGCAGCTTGGCCCCGGGACAGGGGCTAGAAGCTTTCTTT,CASSLAPGQGLEAFF,TRBV5-1,once,TRBJ1-1,TRBD1
TGTGCTAGTGGTTTTTGGACAATCACCTACAATGAGCAGTTCTTC,CASGFWTITYNEQFF,TRBV12-5,NA,TRBJ2-1,NA
TGTGCCAGCAGCGTGACTAGCGGGTACTACAATGAGCAGTTCTTC,CASSVTSGYYNEQFF,TRBV7-3,NA,TRBJ2-1,TRBD2
TGTGCCAGCAGTCCCCATTGGGGACAGGGGGCATTAGATACGCAGTATTTT,CASSPHWGQGALDTQYF,TRBV6-6,NA,TRBJ2-3,TRBD1
TGTGCCAGTAGTATCGCAGCGGTGGGGGGGACCCAGTACTTC,CASSIAAVGGTQYF,TRBV19,NA,TRBJ2-5,NA
TGTGCCAGCAGCTTGGGGGGAGATGGCAATCAGCCCCAGCATTTT,CASSLGGDGNQPQHF,TRBV5-6,NA,TRBJ1-5,NA
TGTGCCAGCAGCTTGGAGGGCACGACAGATACGCAGTATTTT,CASSLEGTTDTQYF,TRBV7-2,few,TRBJ2-3,NA
TGTGCCAGCAGCTTAAGGACAGGACGTCTGTCAGGGGCCAACGTCCTGACTTTC,CASSLRTGRLSGANVLTF,TRBV7-9,NA,TRBJ2-6,TRBD1
TGTGCCATCAGTGACTCGGGGATCATTAATTCCTACGAGCAGTACTTC,CAISDSGIINSYEQYF,TRBV10-3,NA,TRBJ2-7,NA